A single sample gave rise to the 2 T cell receptor beta chains below, sequenced in a study of blood T cell repertoires in COVID-19 (dated by TCRdb to the early 2020s). Libraries came from the immunoSEQ multiplex PCR assay. Held by TCRdb, this immuneACCESS table contains in-frame sequences only and omits some clones. Under half of the omission traces to an unresolved V gene where checked; the cause of the rest is unknown. Here the sample has some 90,000 clones; roughly 80% occur a single time. Clones ranked in the top ten supply about 11% of the sample. Material: peripheral blood. The receptor source for this set is a man between 65 and 85 years old with active or convalescent COVID-19.

The J gene is TRBJ1-2, the V gene TRBV28, with D tentatively TRBD1 (5 bases). The CDR3 is made up of 12 amino acids. The V gene's germline CDR1 is MDHEN and CDR2 SYDVKM. The V end was cut by 8 bases, the J end by 7 bases, with 14 bases between. CDR3 DNA sequence: TGTGCCAGCGCACTTGCAGGGTCTGGCTACACCTTC. Its translation: CASALAGSGYTF.

This clone turned up a few times. The chain couples TRBV5-1 to TRBJ2-1; TRBD1 matches at 9 bases. Germline trimming cut 4 bases from V and 10 bases from J; bases unmatched to any gene: 6. The CDR3 covers 13 residues. Germline-derived CDR1 and CDR2 are SGHRS and YFSETQ. The CDR3 region is CASSRDRAYEQFF. CDR3 DNA: TGCGCCAGCAGCCGGGACAGGGCCTACGAGCAGTTCTTC.